The 15 T cell receptor beta chains given below trace back to one sample, sequenced in a study of blood T cell repertoires in COVID-19. The method was immunoSEQ multiplex PCR; TCRdb's version includes in-frame clones alone and lacks a portion of them. Altogether 130,000 to 150,000 clones are present, approximately 84% being singletons, with the ten largest covering about 1.9%. Sequencing was performed on peripheral blood. The receptors here all came from a woman in her sixties or seventies with acute or convalescent COVID-19.

The chain joins TRBV27 to TRBJ1-2, with no clear D. The germline CDR1 and CDR2 sequences are MNHEY and SMNVEV (reference sequence). CDR3 length: 13 amino acids. V lost 2 bases to trimming and J lost 4 bases, with 8 bases between them. Here the CDR3 reads CASSLREGYGYTF. CDR3 in DNA: TGTGCCAGCAGTTTAAGGGAGGGCTATGGCTACACCTTC.

The chain carries TRBV5-4 and TRBJ1-2; the match to TRBD1 covers 9 bases. The CDR3 has 13 residues. The J segment lost 4 bases and the V segment lost 3 bases, leaving 1 base of the junction unmatched. In germline, CDR1 is SGHNT, CDR2 YYREEE (reference sequence). CDR3 region: CASSSDRGYGYTF. In DNA, the CDR3 is TGTGCCAGCAGCTCGGACAGGGGCTATGGCTACACCTTC.

In this sample, this clone turned up a few times. The V call is TRBV19, the J call TRBJ2-1; 7 nucleotides line up with TRBD2. Trimming cost V 3 bases and J 2 bases; bases outside gene matches: 10. Germline lookup yields CDR1 LNHDA and CDR2 SQIVND (reference sequence). The CDR3 extends over 17 amino acids. Here the CDR3 DNA reads TGTGCCAGTAGTATCGCGGGGACGGGGGGTCCCTACAATGAGCAGTTCTTC. Its translation is CASSIAGTGGPYNEQFF.

This clone was seen only a few times. The chain joins TRBV2 to TRBJ2-3, with D perhaps matching TRBD2 (5 bases). The germline gives CDR1 SNHLY, CDR2 FYNNEI. The CDR3 has 16 amino acids. The V and J ends lost 6 bases and 3 bases respectively, with 19 bases between them. The CDR3 protein is CASRSTVWELTDTQYF. As DNA, the CDR3 is TGTGCCAGCAGATCTACGGTGTGGGAGTTGACAGATACGCAGTATTTT.

The chain employs TRBV7-9 and TRBJ1-1; 8 bases are a match to TRBD1. The CDR3 has 17 amino acids. CDR1 and CDR2 from the germline V gene are SEHNR and FQNEAQ (reference sequence). V was pared by 5 bases and J by 0 bases, with 11 bases of the junction left unmatched. The CDR3 DNA reads TGTGCCAGCAGCGTAGGACAGGGCAGTAGCATGAACACTGAAGCTTTCTTT. Translating it yields CASSVGQGSSMNTEAFF.

The rearrangement links TRBV7-9 to TRBJ2-5; TRBD2 agrees at 15 bases. J was trimmed by 5 bases and V by 5 bases; bases with no gene match: 9. The CDR3 has 17 residues. The germline CDR1 and CDR2 sequences are SEHNR and FQNEAQ (reference sequence). DNA of the CDR3: TGTGCCAGCAGCCCATTCGGACTAGCGGGAGGGCCGGAGACCCAGTACTTC. Amino acid sequence: CASSPFGLAGGPETQYF.

This chain uses TRBV18 with TRBJ1-3, with 7 positions matching TRBD1. This CDR3 is built from 19 residues. J lost 2 bases, V lost 4 bases, and 17 bases had no gene match. The germline V gene has CDR1 KGHSH and CDR2 LQKENI. This chain's CDR3 is CASSLLSTGTSITGNTIYF. Here the CDR3 DNA reads TGTGCCAGCTCACTGCTCTCGACAGGGACAAGTATCACTGGAAACACCATATATTTT. Full variable domain (remainder filled in from reference TRBV18 and TRBJ1-3): NAGVMQNPRHLVRRRGQEARLRCSPMKGHSHVYWYRQLPEEGLKFMVYLQKENIIDESGMPKERFSAEFPKEGPSILRIQQVVRGDSAAYFCASSLLSTGTSITGNTIYFGEGSWLTVV.

V is TRBV19 and J is TRBJ1-4; 8 bases are shared with TRBD1. This CDR3 contains 14 residues. Germline-derived CDR1 and CDR2 are LNHDA and SQIVND (reference sequence). J was trimmed by 8 bases and V by 6 bases; bases with no gene match: 8. CDR3 coding DNA: TGTGCCAGTAGGCGACAGGGGCCAAAGGAAAAACTGTTTTTT. This translates into CASRRQGPKEKLFF.

The chain links TRBV6-5 to TRBJ2-1; D might be TRBD2 (6 bases). Germline CDR1 and CDR2: MNHEY and SVGAGI. The V and J ends lost 0 bases and 9 bases respectively, with 15 bases between them. This CDR3 comprises 15 residues. The chain's CDR3 is CASSYSHAGLGEQFF. For the CDR3, the DNA is TGTGCCAGCAGTTACTCGCATGCGGGGCTAGGTGAGCAGTTCTTC.

The V call is TRBV10-3, the J call TRBJ2-3; 12 bases line up with TRBD2. This CDR3 is built from 16 residues. The trim removed 11 bases at V and 2 bases at J, leaving 11 bases unmatched. Germline CDR1 ENHRY, CDR2 SYGVKD. CDR3 bases: TGTGCCCCAAGAGGGACTAGCGGGTTTCCCACAGATACGCAGTATTTT. Encoded protein: CAPRGTSGFPTDTQYF.

This chain uses TRBV28 with TRBJ2-2; 9 bases agree with TRBD2. Germline V gives CDR1 MDHEN, CDR2 SYDVKM. The V segment lost 3 bases and the J segment 4 bases; nucleotides outside the gene matches: 6. The CDR3 is 16 amino acids. CDR3 nucleotides: TGTGCCAGCAGTTTTCTCGGGACTAGCCTCACCGGGGAGCTGTTTTTT. Protein sequence: CASSFLGTSLTGELFF.

This clone was found a few times. The chain carries TRBV10-3 and TRBJ2-1; 7 bases fit TRBD2. The CDR3 covers 15 residues. Germline trimming cut 2 bases from V and 4 bases from J; bases unmatched to any gene: 5. Germline V gives CDR1 ENHRY, CDR2 SYGVKD. The CDR3 loop is CAISEREEGYNEQFF. In nucleotides, the CDR3 is TGTGCCATCAGTGAGCGGGAGGAAGGGTACAATGAGCAGTTCTTC.

The chain employs TRBV3-1 (or the pseudogene TRBV3-2) and TRBJ2-7; D may be TRBD1 (6 bases). CDR3 length: 13 amino acids. Germline V gene sequence: CDR1 LGHDT, CDR2 YNNKEL (reference sequence). Between the trimmed V and J ends, which lost 4 bases and 3 bases, there was a span of 10 bases. The CDR3 sequence: CASSLGTFYEQYF. CDR3 coding DNA: TGTGCCAGCAGCCTGGGGACATTCTACGAGCAGTACTTC.

The chain combines TRBV3-1 (or the pseudogene TRBV3-2) with TRBJ2-3; 9 positions agree with TRBD2. Germline CDR1 LGHDT, CDR2 YNNKEL (reference sequence). There are 17 residues in the CDR3. Trimming at V came to 4 bases and at J to 4 bases, leaving 12 bases not matched to a gene. CDR3 sequence: CASSLRLAGRGADTQYF. DNA of the CDR3: TGTGCCAGCAGCCTCAGGCTAGCGGGAAGGGGGGCAGATACGCAGTATTTT.

The chain recombines TRBV10-1 with TRBJ2-7; D is ambiguous. V was trimmed by 3 bases and J by 3 bases, leaving 9 bases between them. CDR3 length: 13 amino acids. Germline V gene lookup returns CDR1 WNHNN and CDR2 SYGVQD (reference sequence). CDR3 bases: TGCGCCAGCAGTGACCGGGTCGACTACGAGCAGTACTTC. It is translated as CASSDRVDYEQYF.